What follows are 18 T cell receptor beta chains derived from one specimen sequenced in a study of T cell responses to AZD1222 COVID-19 vaccine. Method: immunoSEQ multiplex PCR; TCRdb's copy keeps in-frame clones and lacks some. Of over 150,000 clones listed, over 85% are singletons. Source: peripheral blood, taken 28 days after the second AZD1222 dose. These receptors all come from an adult who received the AZD1222 COVID-19 vaccine.

V gene TRBV13 combines with J gene TRBJ1-1; D is possibly TRBD1 (5 bases). Germline-derived CDR1 and CDR2 are PRHDT and FYEKMQ (reference sequence). The V end lost 5 bases, the J end lost 6 bases, and 13 bases lay between the germline ends. The CDR3 runs 13 residues. CDR3 loop: CASSRLLRAEAFF. CDR3 nucleotide sequence: TGTGCCAGCAGCCGATTGCTCAGGGCTGAAGCTTTCTTT.

This clone was seen a few times. The chain carries TRBV18 and TRBJ1-5; D may be TRBD1 (5 bases). Germline lookup yields CDR1 KGHSH and CDR2 LQKENI. The CDR3 runs 15 residues. Between the trimmed V and J ends, which lost 6 bases and 6 bases, there was a span of 18 bases. CDR3 in DNA: TGTGCCAGCTCCCCCGACGGGCATAGGGGTCAGCCCCAGCATTTT. Its translation: CASSPDGHRGQPQHF.

The count of this clone is one. The chain has TRBV9 and TRBJ1-2; D gene uncertain. The CDR3 runs 16 residues. Between the trimmed V and J ends, which lost 1 base and 0 bases, there was a span of 13 bases. Germline V CDR1 and CDR2: SGDLS, YYNGEE. DNA for the CDR3: TGTGCCAGCAGCGTACGCCCAGGCGAAACTAACTATGGCTACACCTTC. Amino acids: CASSVRPGETNYGYTF.

This rearrangement joins TRBV2 to TRBJ2-2; D gene ambiguous. The CDR3 consists of 15 residues. CDR1 is SNHLY and CDR2 is FYNNEI in the germline V gene. The germline V and J ends were trimmed by 9 bases and 1 base, with 15 bases remaining between them. The chain's CDR3 is CASHSEALNTGELFF. The CDR3 DNA sequence: TGTGCCAGTCACTCGGAAGCTTTGAACACCGGGGAGCTGTTTTTT.

This chain links TRBV2 with TRBJ2-7, with a tentative D call TRBD2 (6 bases). This CDR3 is 15 amino acids long. In germline, CDR1 is SNHLY, CDR2 FYNNEI. V shed 5 bases and J shed 2 bases, with 16 bases lying between them. This chain's CDR3 is CASSLDSSGPYEQYF. In nucleotides, the CDR3 is TGTGCCAGCAGTTTAGACAGTAGCGGTCCCTACGAGCAGTACTTC.

Only one count was recorded for this clone. The V gene is TRBV3-1 (or the pseudogene TRBV3-2), the J gene TRBJ2-1; no clear D. The CDR3 covers 12 residues. V was trimmed by 2 bases and J by 6 bases, leaving 5 bases between them. Germline CDR1 LGHDT, CDR2 YNNKEL (reference sequence). CDR3 amino acids: CASSQSGNEQFF. In DNA, the CDR3 is TGTGCCAGCAGCCAATCCGGCAATGAGCAGTTCTTC.

The chain has TRBV3-1 (or the pseudogene TRBV3-2) and TRBJ1-1; 7 nucleotides align to TRBD1. Germline V gene data show CDR1 as LGHDT and CDR2 as YNNKEL (reference sequence). J lost 5 bases, V lost 2 bases, and 5 bases had no gene match. This CDR3 has 14 amino acids. The CDR3, as DNA: TGTGCCAGCAGCCAATTTGCCAGGGGGACTGAAGCTTTCTTT. It encodes CASSQFARGTEAFF.

The rearrangement uses TRBV5-1 and TRBJ2-1; 10 bases fit TRBD1. This CDR3 is built from 15 residues. Germline-derived CDR1 and CDR2 are SGHRS and YFSETQ. V lost 4 bases, J lost 4 bases, and 5 bases stayed unmatched. The chain's CDR3 is CASSRQGASYNEQFF. CDR3 nucleotides: TGCGCCAGCAGCCGACAGGGGGCAAGTTACAATGAGCAGTTCTTC.

The rearrangement uses TRBV28 and TRBJ1-5, with D possibly being TRBD1 (6 bases). The germline CDR1 and CDR2 sequences are MDHEN and SYDVKM. The CDR3 sequence is 14 residues long. The V end was cut by 1 base, the J end by 2 bases, with 6 bases between. This CDR3 is CASSLSGGNQPQHF. The CDR3 bases are TGTGCCAGCAGTTTATCAGGGGGCAATCAGCCCCAGCATTTT.

This chain links TRBV9 with TRBJ1-5, with D uncertain. The CDR3 covers 15 residues. Trimming cost V 0 bases and J 5 bases, with 12 bases left between them. The germline V gene has CDR1 SGDLS and CDR2 YYNGEE. CDR3 sequence (DNA): TGTGCCAGCAGCGTAGCTGGCACGGCTTATCAGCCCCAGCATTTT. Translation gives CASSVAGTAYQPQHF.

This chain uses TRBV7-3 with TRBJ2-3; possibly TRBD1 or TRBD2 for D (6 bases each). The V gene lost 5 bases and the J gene lost 8 bases, with 23 bases spanning the gap. The CDR3 runs to 16 residues. The germline V gene has CDR1 SGHTA and CDR2 FQGTGA. This chain's CDR3 is CASSRNPGISGATQYF. DNA for the CDR3: TGTGCCAGCAGCCGGAACCCGGGGATCTCGGGGGCTACGCAGTATTTT.

This chain joins TRBV2 and TRBJ2-4; D may be TRBD2 (7 bases). The ends were cut back, 7 bases at V and 3 bases at J, with 22 bases in the middle. CDR1 is SNHLY and CDR2 is FYNNEI in the germline V gene. The CDR3 spans 17 residues. The CDR3 sequence: CASTGGGPRHDKNIQYF. The CDR3, as DNA: TGTGCCAGCACTGGGGGGGGCCCGCGTCACGACAAAAACATTCAGTACTTC.

The CDR3 nucleotides are TGTGCCAGCAGCTTAGTCGGACCTACTAGCGGGGGAGGGACCGGGGAGCTGTTTTTT. It codes for CASSLVGPTSGGGTGELFF. V is TRBV7-8 and J is TRBJ2-2; 11 nucleotides line up with TRBD2. The CDR3 is 19 amino acids. J gave up 5 bases and V 1 base, and 12 bases lay outside the gene matches. Germline V lookup: CDR1 SGHVS, CDR2 FQNEAQ.

The chain couples TRBV5-1 to TRBJ1-1; D is possibly TRBD1 (6 bases). This CDR3 is 16 amino acids long. CDR1 SGHRS and CDR2 YFSETQ come from the germline V gene. Between the trimmed V and J ends, which lost 4 bases and 1 base, there was a span of 17 bases. For the CDR3, the DNA is TGCGCCAGCAGCATAGAACTAGGACAGCAGAACACTGAAGCTTTCTTT. Amino acids: CASSIELGQQNTEAFF.

This chain links TRBV3-1 (or the pseudogene TRBV3-2) with TRBJ2-1; D not resolved. V lost 4 bases and J lost 3, with 10 bases in between. The germline V gene has CDR1 LGHDT and CDR2 YNNKEL (reference sequence). This CDR3 spans 14 amino acids. Here the CDR3 DNA reads TGTGCCAGCAGCCCCTCTTTTCGCTACAATGAGCAGTTCTTC. This translates into CASSPSFRYNEQFF.

The chain carries TRBV28 and TRBJ2-7; 7 bases are a match to TRBD2. The CDR3 is 14 amino acids. CDR1 is MDHEN, CDR2 SYDVKM, per germline. Trimming cost V 3 bases and J 4 bases; bases outside gene matches: 6. CDR3: CASSLGGAHYEQYF. The CDR3 DNA is TGTGCCAGCAGTTTGGGAGGGGCCCATTACGAGCAGTACTTC.

CDR3: CASTPVGAGDTEAFF. The CDR3 DNA follows: TGTGCCAGCACCCCCGTCGGGGCGGGGGACACTGAAGCTTTCTTT. The V and J genes are TRBV6-5 and TRBJ1-1; possibly TRBD1 for D (5 bases). CDR1 and CDR2 from the germline V gene are MNHEY and SVGAGI. The CDR3 extends over 15 amino acids. V was pared by 7 bases and J by 3 bases, with 18 bases between.

The CDR3 protein is CASSRSGGAGGQGAFF. The CDR3 DNA reads TGCGCCAGCAGCAGAAGCGGGGGAGCAGGGGGCCAGGGGGCTTTCTTT. The chain employs TRBV4-1 and TRBJ1-1; 8 nucleotides match TRBD1. Germline trimming cut 5 bases from V and 11 bases from J; bases unmatched to any gene: 19. Germline CDR1 reads MGHRA; CDR2 reads YSYEKL. The CDR3 covers 16 residues.